Listed below are T cell receptor beta chains from one sample, sequenced in a study of cytotoxic CD8 clonotypes in ibrutinib-treated CLL. TCRdb's copy holds only in-frame clones and misses some; the assay was immunoSEQ multiplex PCR. The sample records under 200,000 clones, roughly 80% being singletons. Sequences were derived from PBMCs, sampled after 24 months of ibrutinib treatment. The receptors stem from a human donor with chronic lymphocytic leukemia. Each CDR3 is given with its conserved first and last residue. The size field is filled for only some rows; it gives once, few, many or a size class.

abundance	v_gene	j_gene	CDR3aa
few	TRBV7-3	TRBJ1-5	CASSDQGVNQPQHF
NA	TRBV2	TRBJ2-1	CASSGGLQGYEQFF
NA	TRBV18	TRBJ1-4	CASSDRVGEKLFF
NA	TRBV2	TRBJ2-3	CASPSGPSTDTQYF
NA	TRBV7-2	TRBJ2-3	CASSNTDTQYF
NA	TRBV5-1	TRBJ1-3	CASSLGNGNTIYF
NA	TRBV2	TRBJ2-2	CASIGTAGIGELFF
NA	TRBV29-1	TRBJ2-1	CSVINRGGEQFF
NA	TRBV18	TRBJ1-1	CASSPNPQGGYTEAFF
NA	TRBV27	TRBJ1-1	CASRTGERRAFF
NA	TRBV7-9	TRBJ1-6	CASSLETGEVFF
NA	TRBV19	TRBJ2-5	CASSIGPARETQYF
once	TRBV19	TRBJ1-1	CASRNRGPDTEAFF
once	TRBV14	TRBJ1-2	CASRQGRMDGYTF
NA	TRBV27	TRBJ2-4	CASSRTVQNIQYF
NA	TRBV28	TRBJ2-7	CASRPRDPPAHEQYF
NA	TRBV7-6	TRBJ2-7	CASSLTQGRAYEQYF
NA	TRBV28	TRBJ2-7	CASSLVDKRYEQYF
NA	TRBV28	TRBJ2-3	CASSFQDEDTQYF
NA	TRBV6-4	TRBJ1-1	CASTSESRKMNTEAFF
NA	TRBV19	TRBJ1-3	CASSGGLYFSGNTIYF
NA	TRBV28	TRBJ2-7	CASSFVGAYYEQYF
NA	TRBV30	TRBJ2-7	CAWSSGSSYEQYF
NA	TRBV14	TRBJ2-7	CASSQDIWNEQYF
NA	TRBV6-5	TRBJ1-2	CASRAGTGLAYGYTF
few	TRBV10-3	TRBJ1-1	CAINRVMNTEAFF
NA	TRBV7-8	TRBJ2-5	CASSYRQGALETQYF
NA	TRBV21-1	TRBJ1-5	CASSKGDRAHQPQHF
once	TRBV27	TRBJ1-4	CATSPAATNEKLFF
NA	TRBV30	TRBJ2-7	CAWSAGGGQYF
NA	TRBV5-1	TRBJ2-3	CASSPYSDRSTDTQYF
NA	TRBV7-2	TRBJ2-4	CASSLVIVAKNIQYF
NA	TRBV18	TRBJ1-5	CASSRGRDQPQHF
NA	TRBV4-1	TRBJ2-7	CASSPTGAYEQYF
NA	TRBV19	TRBJ2-5	CASAQGLQETQYF
NA	TRBV5-1	TRBJ1-2	CASRDRGDYGYTF
once	TRBV6-6	TRBJ1-2	CASSYEPGTVAGYTF
once	TRBV27	TRBJ1-1	CASSEGPGTSTTEAFF
NA	TRBV6-6	TRBJ1-2	CASSYPGGYGYTF
NA	TRBV4-1	TRBJ2-3	CASSQEDRPRVDTQYF
NA	TRBV5-6	TRBJ2-3	CASSRKASTDTQYF
NA	TRBV5-5	TRBJ1-3	CASSTTGNTIYF
NA	TRBV6-6	TRBJ2-2	CASSYPGGNTGELFF
NA	TRBV21-1	TRBJ2-7	CASSKEGTYLYEQYF
few	TRBV2	TRBJ1-1	CASRDLTANTEAFF
once	TRBV5-1	TRBJ2-1	CASSLGLAESNEQFF
NA	TRBV19	TRBJ2-1	CASSIDRRNEQFF
NA	TRBV29-1	TRBJ1-5	CSIRDSLNQPQHF
NA	TRBV7-3	TRBJ2-2	CASSFAGGNTGELFF
NA	TRBV29-1	TRBJ2-7	CSVEEGIYEQYF
NA	TRBV5-1	TRBJ2-7	CASSKGQGVRYEQYF
NA	TRBV4-2	TRBJ1-1	CASRGDSSLMNTEAFF
NA	TRBV7-6	TRBJ1-1	CASSRVSEAFF
NA	TRBV11-2	TRBJ2-7	CASSHYEQYF
once	TRBV9	TRBJ1-2	CASSVDGGLGGYTF